A single sample is the source of the 18 T cell receptor beta chains below, sequenced in a study of blood T cell repertoires in COVID-19. The assay was immunoSEQ multiplex PCR, and TCRdb's table has in-frame clones only and misses some. The table has 90,000 to 120,000 clones, more than 80% seen once; the top ten hold nearly 5%. Sequenced material: peripheral blood. Receptor source: a man in his forties with active or convalescent COVID-19.

The chain links TRBV5-6 to TRBJ1-1; D may be TRBD1 (6 bases). This CDR3 region has 13 residues. V lost 4 bases to trimming and J lost 7 bases, with 14 bases between them. Germline assignment: CDR1 SGHDT and CDR2 YYEEEE. CDR3 nucleotides: TGTGCCAGCAGCATAGCAGGGGACGTTGAAGCTTTCTTT. Translation: CASSIAGDVEAFF.

The chain combines TRBV11-2 with TRBJ2-3, with 10 bases aligning to TRBD1. CDR1 is SGHAT and CDR2 is FQNNGV in the germline V gene. The CDR3 sequence is 14 residues long. V gave up 5 bases and J gave up 15 bases; unmatched junction bases: 14. The CDR3 reads CASSPTGRDRGAYF. CDR3 sequence (DNA): TGTGCCAGCAGCCCCACGGGTCGGGACAGGGGCGCTTATTTT.

The chain uses TRBV7-9 and TRBJ1-1, with 7 bases identical to TRBD1. The germline V gene has CDR1 SEHNR and CDR2 FQNEAQ (reference sequence). The trim removed 4 bases at V and 6 bases at J, leaving 8 bases unmatched. CDR3 size: 14 residues. In DNA form, the CDR3 reads TGTGCCAGCAGCTCCGACAGGGTGGGGCCTGAAGCTTTCTTT. It is translated as CASSSDRVGPEAFF.

This rearrangement joins TRBV7-2 to TRBJ2-1, with 9 bases that match TRBD2. The CDR3 runs 15 residues. Germline-derived CDR1 and CDR2 are SGHTA and FQGNSA. Trimming removed 5 bases from V and 7 bases from J; junction bases left unmatched: 9. CDR3 loop: CASSPPAGGKNEQFF. The CDR3 nucleotides are TGTGCCAGCAGCCCACCCGCGGGAGGGAAAAATGAGCAGTTCTTC.

This sequence joins TRBV6-2 or TRBV6-3 and TRBJ2-7; 9 bases match TRBD1. CDR1 and CDR2 from the germline V gene are MNHEY and SVGEGT. V lost 4 bases, J lost 3 bases, and 1 base stayed unmatched. The CDR3 extends over 13 amino acids. CDR3 sequence (DNA): TGTGCCAGCAGTTCGGGACAGGGCTACGAGCAGTACTTC. Translation gives CASSSGQGYEQYF.

V and J are TRBV20-1 and TRBJ2-7; tentatively, D is TRBD2 (6 bases). Trimming cost V 3 bases and J 2 bases, with 11 bases left between them. CDR1 and CDR2 (germline): DFQATT, SNEGSKA (reference sequence). This CDR3 is built from 13 residues. In DNA form, the CDR3 reads TGCAGTGCTAGTAGCGGCGGGACCTACGAGCAGTACTTC. Its translation is CSASSGGTYEQYF.

The chain is built from TRBV11-2 and TRBJ2-6, with 9 bases fitting TRBD1. The CDR3 contains 18 residues. Trimming took 9 bases from V and 0 from J; bases not matched to a gene: 12. From germline, CDR1 is SGHAT and CDR2 FQNNGV. In DNA form, the CDR3 reads TGTGCCAGTCGGGATCTGGGACAGGGAATCTCTGGGGCCAACGTCCTGACTTTC. It translates to CASRDLGQGISGANVLTF.

The chain carries TRBV7-9 and TRBJ1-3; unclear D gene. CDR3 length: 17 amino acids. Germline assignment: CDR1 SEHNR and CDR2 FQNEAQ (reference sequence). Trimming removed 1 base from V and 3 bases from J, with 16 bases in between. The CDR3 nucleotides read TGTGCCAGCAGCTTAGTTTTTTCAGCGGCCATTGGAAACACCATATATTTT. Its translation: CASSLVFSAAIGNTIYF.

The genes are TRBV28 and TRBJ2-1, with a possible D match to TRBD2 (6 bases). This CDR3 spans 14 amino acids. Per the germline V gene, CDR1 is MDHEN and CDR2 is SYDVKM. Deletions cut 3 bases from V and 9 bases from J, with 15 bases between. CDR3 protein: CASSFRAGSGEQFF. CDR3 nucleotides: TGTGCCAGCAGTTTTAGGGCGGGAAGCGGTGAGCAGTTCTTC. The whole variable domain, filled in from reference TRBV28 and TRBJ2-1, reads DVKVTQSSRYLVKRTGEKVFLECVQDMDHENMFWYRQDPGLGLRLIYFSYDVKMKEKGDIPEGYSVSREKKERFSLILESASTNQTSMYLCASSFRAGSGEQFFGPGTRLTVL.

In this sample, this clone turned up once. The rearrangement links TRBV7-9 to TRBJ2-7; the D gene is possibly TRBD2 (6 bases). Germline V gives CDR1 SEHNR, CDR2 FQNEAQ (reference sequence). The CDR3 runs to 13 residues. Trimming stripped 2 bases from V and 3 bases from J, with 8 bases between. Here the CDR3 DNA reads TGTGCCAGCAGCTTATTGGAGGGCTACGAGCAGTACTTC. Protein product: CASSLLEGYEQYF. The full variable domain, with the rest looked up from reference TRBV7-9 and TRBJ2-7, is DTGVSQNPRHKITKRGQNVTFRCDPISEHNRLYWYRQTLGQGPEFLTYFQNEAQLEKSRLLSDRFSAERPKGSFSTLEIQRTEQGDSAMYLCASSLLEGYEQYFGPGTRLTVT.

The gene calls are TRBV28 and TRBJ2-7, with 7 bases identical to TRBD2. Germline V CDR1 and CDR2: MDHEN, SYDVKM. The CDR3 contains 13 residues. The V gene end was trimmed by 2 bases and the J gene end by 4 bases; junction bases not matched to a gene: 2. The DNA of the CDR3 is TGTGCCAGCAGTTTACCGGGACTATACGAGCAGTACTTC. Translating it yields CASSLPGLYEQYF.

This sequence joins TRBV3-1 (or the pseudogene TRBV3-2) and TRBJ1-6; no clear D. This CDR3 has 13 amino acids. V was shortened by 2 bases and J by 8 bases, with 7 bases between the two germline ends. Germline V CDR1 and CDR2: LGHDT, YNNKEL (reference sequence). DNA of the CDR3: TGTGCCAGCAGCCAAATAGAGGATTCACCCCTCCACTTT. Translating it yields CASSQIEDSPLHF.

The CDR3: CSASLPRGSTRWQYF. The DNA for the CDR3 is TGCAGTGCTAGTCTCCCCAGGGGTTCGACCCGATGGCAGTACTTC. The V and J genes are TRBV20-1 and TRBJ2-7, with D maybe TRBD1 (6 bases). V was pared by 3 bases and J by 9 bases, with 24 bases between. The CDR3 contains 15 residues. Germline V gene lookup returns CDR1 DFQATT and CDR2 SNEGSKA (reference sequence).

This clone is a singleton in its sample. The rearrangement joins TRBV7-9 to TRBJ2-1, with D maybe TRBD2 (7 bases). CDR3 length equals 16 residues. Deletions cut 5 bases from V and 5 bases from J, with 19 bases between. From germline, CDR1 is SEHNR and CDR2 FQNEAQ (reference sequence). CDR3 residues: CASSLKSGTQNNEQFF. The CDR3 coding sequence is TGTGCCAGCAGCCTTAAAAGCGGGACACAAAACAATGAGCAGTTCTTC.

The rearrangement links TRBV3-1 (or the pseudogene TRBV3-2) to TRBJ1-3; tentatively, D is TRBD1 (6 bases). The V end lost 0 bases, the J end lost 2 bases, and 8 bases lay between the germline ends. The germline gives CDR1 LGHDT, CDR2 YNNKEL (reference sequence). This CDR3 contains 15 residues. This chain's CDR3 is CASSQDPGAGNTIYF. The CDR3 DNA reads as TGTGCCAGCAGCCAAGATCCAGGGGCTGGAAACACCATATATTTT.

The rearrangement uses TRBV5-1 and TRBJ1-2; TRBD1 matches at 7 bases. CDR1 and CDR2 (germline): SGHRS, YFSETQ. This CDR3 comprises 13 residues. With 2 bases clipped from V and 8 bases from J, the junction kept 6 bases outside the gene matches. This CDR3 is CASSFGQVQGYTF. CDR3 coding DNA: TGCGCCAGCAGCTTCGGACAGGTACAGGGCTACACCTTC. The full variable domain, rest sourced from reference TRBV5-1 and TRBJ1-2, is KAGVTQTPRYLIKTRGQQVTLSCSPISGHRSVSWYQQTPGQGLQFLFEYFSETQRNKGNFPGRFSGRQFSNSRSEMNVSTLELGDSALYLCASSFGQVQGYTFGSGTRLTVV.

The V gene is TRBV7-9, the J gene TRBJ2-5; 8 bases agree with TRBD2. The CDR3 runs 14 residues. J gave up 2 bases and V 5 bases, and 4 bases lay outside the gene matches. Per the germline V gene, CDR1 is SEHNR and CDR2 is FQNEAQ (reference sequence). The CDR3 DNA is TGTGCCAGCAGCCAGCGGGGGTCACAAGAGACCCAGTACTTC. This translates into CASSQRGSQETQYF.

V usage is TRBV10-3 and J usage is TRBJ1-2, with a tentative D call TRBD1 (6 bases). The germline V gene has CDR1 ENHRY and CDR2 SYGVKD. The CDR3 sequence is 14 residues long. The V end was cut by 6 bases, the J end by 2 bases, with 13 bases between. In DNA form, the CDR3 reads TGTGCCATCAGACCAGGGGCCGTAAACTATGGCTACACCTTC. Its protein product is CAIRPGAVNYGYTF.